These T cell receptor beta chains were read from a single sample in a study of blood T cells in healthy people across ages. MiXCR was run by TCRdb on the 5' RACE reads, yielding one entry per CDR3 protein. Found here are 1.6 million or so distinct CDR3 sequences, about 32% of them singletons; the top ten hold 10% to 12%. Sequences were obtained from blood. All receptors derive from a woman under 40 in good health. The CDR3 runs from the conserved cysteine through the conserved F or W. Each record gives: clone size, V gene, CDR3 length, J gene, D gene, CDR3 protein, CDR3 DNA. A D gene is named only where the DNA matches it firmly. The size field is filled for only some rows; it gives once, few, many or a size class.

abundance: few; v_gene: TRBV27; len: 13; j_gene: TRBJ1-2; d_gene: .; CDR3aa: CASSFPGGEGYTF; CDR3nt: TGTGCCAGCAGTTTCCCCGGGGGTGAAGGCTACACCTTC
abundance: .; v_gene: TRBV27; len: 15; j_gene: TRBJ1-2; d_gene: TRBD1; CDR3aa: CASSLSPRGLLGYTF; CDR3nt: TGTGCCAGCAGTTTATCCCCCAGGGGGCTTTTGGGCTACACCTTC
abundance: few; v_gene: TRBV6-6; len: 12; j_gene: TRBJ2-1; d_gene: .; CDR3aa: CASRSQGSGRFF; CDR3nt: TGTGCCAGCAGGTCCCAAGGGAGTGGTCGGTTCTTC
abundance: .; v_gene: TRBV5-1; len: 16; j_gene: TRBJ1-2; d_gene: .; CDR3aa: CASSSNPGTPNYGYTF; CDR3nt: TGCGCCAGCAGCTCCAACCCCGGGACACCTAACTATGGCTACACCTTC
abundance: few; v_gene: TRBV4-1; len: 16; j_gene: TRBJ1-1; d_gene: .; CDR3aa: CASSQVVGEPDTEAFF; CDR3nt: TGCGCCAGCAGCCAGGTGGTTGGAGAGCCAGACACTGAAGCTTTCTTT
abundance: many; v_gene: TRBV20-1; len: 12; j_gene: TRBJ1-5; d_gene: .; CDR3aa: CSARLGNQPQHF; CDR3nt: TGCAGTGCCCGCCTAGGCAATCAGCCCCAGCATTTT
abundance: .; v_gene: TRBV27; len: 14; j_gene: TRBJ2-7; d_gene: .; CDR3aa: CASSWKTSSYEQYF; CDR3nt: TGTGCCAGCAGCTGGAAGACTAGCTCCTACGAGCAGTACTTC
abundance: few; v_gene: TRBV20-1; len: 14; j_gene: TRBJ2-7; d_gene: .; CDR3aa: CSAQSPTSAYEQYF; CDR3nt: TGCAGTGCCCAGTCCCCAACCTCGGCCTACGAGCAGTACTTC
abundance: few; v_gene: TRBV14; len: 15; j_gene: TRBJ2-1; d_gene: TRBD2; CDR3aa: CASSGAAGLVNEQFF; CDR3nt: TGTGCCAGCAGCGGAGCCGCGGGACTAGTCAATGAGCAGTTCTTC
abundance: .; v_gene: TRBV7-9; len: 14; j_gene: TRBJ2-1; d_gene: .; CDR3aa: CASSGGGTQETQFF; CDR3nt: TGTGCCAGCAGCGGGGGCGGCACCCAAGAGACCCAGTTCTTC
abundance: .; v_gene: TRBV6-6; len: 14; j_gene: TRBJ1-1; d_gene: .; CDR3aa: CASSSTDGDTEAFF; CDR3nt: TGTGCCAGCAGTTCGACCGACGGGGACACTGAAGCTTTCTTT
abundance: .; v_gene: TRBV20-1; len: 14; j_gene: TRBJ2-3; d_gene: TRBD1; CDR3aa: CSATRQGASDTQYF; CDR3nt: TGCAGTGCAACCAGGCAGGGGGCCTCAGATACGCAGTATTTT
abundance: few; v_gene: TRBV9; len: 13; j_gene: TRBJ2-7; d_gene: TRBD2; CDR3aa: CASSDGTRAEQYF; CDR3nt: TGTGCCAGCAGCGACGGGACTAGGGCCGAGCAGTACTTC
abundance: .; v_gene: TRBV6-1; len: 14; j_gene: TRBJ1-4; d_gene: .; CDR3aa: CASSQGQLGEKLFF; CDR3nt: TGTGCCAGCAGCCAAGGACAGTTGGGGGAAAAACTGTTTTTT
abundance: few; v_gene: TRBV27; len: 15; j_gene: TRBJ1-2; d_gene: .; CDR3aa: CASSLSAGIYNGYTF; CDR3nt: TGTGCCAGCAGTTTGTCAGCGGGGATCTATAATGGCTACACCTTC
abundance: few; v_gene: TRBV18; len: 17; j_gene: TRBJ2-6; d_gene: TRBD1; CDR3aa: CASSPIRTGPAANVLTF; CDR3nt: TGTGCCAGCTCACCTATACGGACAGGACCGGCGGCCAACGTCCTGACTTTC
abundance: .; v_gene: TRBV5-1; len: 16; j_gene: TRBJ2-1; d_gene: TRBD2; CDR3aa: CASSSRTSGVQGEQLF; CDR3nt: TGCGCCAGCAGCTCGAGGACTAGCGGGGTTCAAGGTGAGCAGTTATTC
abundance: .; v_gene: TRBV20-1; len: 14; j_gene: TRBJ2-1; d_gene: .; CDR3aa: CIPGEELAYNEQFF; CDR3nt: TGCATTCCCGGCGAGGAGTTGGCCTACAATGAGCAGTTCTTC